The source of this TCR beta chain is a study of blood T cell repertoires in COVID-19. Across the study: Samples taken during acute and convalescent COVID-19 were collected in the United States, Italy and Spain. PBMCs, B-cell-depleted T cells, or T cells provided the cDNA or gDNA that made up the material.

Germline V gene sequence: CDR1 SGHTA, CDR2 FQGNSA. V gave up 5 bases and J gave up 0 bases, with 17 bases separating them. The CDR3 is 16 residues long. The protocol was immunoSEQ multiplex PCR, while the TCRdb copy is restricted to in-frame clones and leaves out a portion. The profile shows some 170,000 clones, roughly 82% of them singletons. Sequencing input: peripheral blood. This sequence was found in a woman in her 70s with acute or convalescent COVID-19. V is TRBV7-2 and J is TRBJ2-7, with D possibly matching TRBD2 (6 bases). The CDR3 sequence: CASSHFRDGSSYEQYF. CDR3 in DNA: TGTGCCAGCAGCCATTTCCGGGACGGGAGCTCCTACGAGCAGTACTTC.